This TCR beta chain was identified during a study of immune heterogeneity within non-small cell lung tumors. A multiplex PCR containing 32 V primers and 13 J primers was used to amplify TCR beta CDR3. One entry per CDR3 protein, called by TCRdb with MiXCR from the multiplex PCR reads. The sample includes 10,000 to 11,000 distinct CDR3 sequences, approximately 20% seen only once; the top ten take more than 3%. This CDR3 has 10 residues. Germline CDR1 is MGHDK and CDR2 is SYGVNS. V dropped 7 bases and J dropped 8 bases, with 6 bases sitting between them. Bulk tumor genomic DNA (roughly 630 ng per sample) served as template. Multiple widely separated biopsies were taken from each primary tumor at surgery. Untreated, newly diagnosed non-small cell lung cancer patients underwent curative surgery. It was newly diagnosed non-small cell lung cancer patients having surgery with curative intent who served as donors.

Turning to this clonotype: Its target is not known.

Findings and caveats of the study: Recurrence of the same dominant CDR3 beta clonotypes was seen across tumor sites within a patient, and site-unique high-frequency clones were present alongside them.

The chain uses TRBV25-1 and TRBJ2-4; no clear D. The clonotype was recovered from a man aged 60-69 years with non-small cell lung cancer. Material: lung tumor tissue. This chain's CDR3 is CASTGDIQYF. The CDR3 DNA reads as TGTGCCAGCACCGGAGACATTCAGTACTTC. Combining the CDR3 with reference TRBV25-1 and TRBJ2-4 gives the whole variable domain EADIYQTPRYLVIGTGKKITLECSQTMGHDKMYWYQQDPGMELHLIHYSYGVNSTEKGDLSSESTVSRIRTEHFPLTLESARPSHTSQYLCASTGDIQYFGAGTRLSVL.